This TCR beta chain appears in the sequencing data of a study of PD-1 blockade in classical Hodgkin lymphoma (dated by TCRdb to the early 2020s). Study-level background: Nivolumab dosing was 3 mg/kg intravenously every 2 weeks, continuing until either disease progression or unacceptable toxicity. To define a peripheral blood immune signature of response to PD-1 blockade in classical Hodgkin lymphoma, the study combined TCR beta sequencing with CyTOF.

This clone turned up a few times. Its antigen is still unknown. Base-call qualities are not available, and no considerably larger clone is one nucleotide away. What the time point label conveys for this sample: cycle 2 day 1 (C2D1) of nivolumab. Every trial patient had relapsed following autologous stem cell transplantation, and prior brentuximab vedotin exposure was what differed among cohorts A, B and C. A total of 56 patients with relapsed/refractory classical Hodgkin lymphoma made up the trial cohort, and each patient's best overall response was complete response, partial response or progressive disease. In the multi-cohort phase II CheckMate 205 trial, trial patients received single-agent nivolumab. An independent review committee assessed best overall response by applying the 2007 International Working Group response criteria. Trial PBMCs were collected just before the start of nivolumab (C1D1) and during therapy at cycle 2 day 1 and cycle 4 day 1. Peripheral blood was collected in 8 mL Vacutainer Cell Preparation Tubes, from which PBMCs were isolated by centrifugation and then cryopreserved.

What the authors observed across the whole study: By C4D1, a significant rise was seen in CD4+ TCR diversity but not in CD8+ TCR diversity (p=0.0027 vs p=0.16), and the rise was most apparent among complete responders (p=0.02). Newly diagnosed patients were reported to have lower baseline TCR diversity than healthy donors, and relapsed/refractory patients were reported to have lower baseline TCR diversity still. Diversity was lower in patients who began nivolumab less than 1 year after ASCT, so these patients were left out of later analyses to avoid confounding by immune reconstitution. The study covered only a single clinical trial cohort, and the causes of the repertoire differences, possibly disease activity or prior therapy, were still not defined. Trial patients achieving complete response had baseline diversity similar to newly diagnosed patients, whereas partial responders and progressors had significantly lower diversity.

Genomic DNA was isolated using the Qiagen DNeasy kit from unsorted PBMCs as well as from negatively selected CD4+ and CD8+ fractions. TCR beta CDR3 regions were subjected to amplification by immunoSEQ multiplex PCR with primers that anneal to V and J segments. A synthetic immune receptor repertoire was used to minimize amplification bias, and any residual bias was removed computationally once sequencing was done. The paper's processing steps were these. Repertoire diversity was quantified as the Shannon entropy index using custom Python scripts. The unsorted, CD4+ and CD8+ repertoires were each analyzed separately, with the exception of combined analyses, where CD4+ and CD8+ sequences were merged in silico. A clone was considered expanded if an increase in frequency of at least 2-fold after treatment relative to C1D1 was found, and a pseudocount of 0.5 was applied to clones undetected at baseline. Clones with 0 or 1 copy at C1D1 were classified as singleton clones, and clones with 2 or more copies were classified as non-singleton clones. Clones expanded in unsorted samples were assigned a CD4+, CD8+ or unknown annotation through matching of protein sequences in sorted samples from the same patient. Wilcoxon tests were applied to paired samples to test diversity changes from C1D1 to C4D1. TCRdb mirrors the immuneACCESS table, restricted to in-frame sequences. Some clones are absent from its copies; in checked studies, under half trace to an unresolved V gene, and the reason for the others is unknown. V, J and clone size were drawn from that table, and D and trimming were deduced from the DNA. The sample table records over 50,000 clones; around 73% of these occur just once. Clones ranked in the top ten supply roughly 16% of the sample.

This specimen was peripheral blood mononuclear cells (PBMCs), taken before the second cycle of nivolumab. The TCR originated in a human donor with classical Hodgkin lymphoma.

The sequenced DNA: TGTGCCAGCAGTGAACGGGGGGGCTGGGGTGAAAAACTGTTTTTT. This is translated as CASSERGGWGEKLFF. The chain joins TRBV2 to TRBJ1-4; the D gene is possibly TRBD1, with 6 bases matching. The CDR3 numbers 15 residues from cysteine through phenylalanine. Only the CDR3 region is kept as DNA, spanning 45 bases read in frame from base 1. Trimming at the junction amounts to 2 bases on V and 7 bases on J, and the germline ends lie 14 bases apart. The germline V gene sets CDR1 to SNHLY and CDR2 to FYNNEI. The variable domain in full, with residues beyond the CDR3 obtained from the reference TRBV2 and TRBJ1-4 genes, is EPEVTQTPSHQVTQMGQEVILRCVPISNHLYFYWYRQILGQKVEFLVSFYNNEISEKSEIFDDQFSVERPDGSNFTLKIRSTKLEDSAMYFCASSERGGWGEKLFFGSGTQLSVL.